The 4 T cell receptor beta chains listed next were all sequenced from one sample in a study of identical twins. TCRdb redid the calling of the 5' RACE reads with MiXCR, one entry per CDR3 protein. This repertoire shows 450,000 or so distinct CDR3 sequences, about 14% found once; its top ten account for approximately 0.52%. The sample was also linked to a second study, of yellow fever vaccine responses in identical twins.

The source material was CD4+ T cells sorted from blood. The receptors originated from a woman between 18 and 29 years old in good health.

The chain joins TRBV11-2 to TRBJ2-7, with a tentative D call TRBD1 (5 bases). Trimming took off 6 bases at V and 3 bases at J, with 21 bases between the two ends. The CDR3 extends over 16 amino acids. From germline, CDR1 is SGHAT and CDR2 FQNNGV. Here the CDR3 reads CASRYRPGQGNYEQYF. CDR3 bases: TGTGCCAGCAGGTATAGGCCAGGGCAGGGAAACTACGAGCAGTACTTC. Combining the CDR3 with reference TRBV11-2 and TRBJ2-7 gives the whole variable domain EAGVAQSPRYKIIEKRQSVAFWCNPISGHATLYWYQQILGQGPKLLIQFQNNGVVDDSQLPKDRFSAERLKGVDSTLKIQPAKLEDSAVYLCASRYRPGQGNYEQYFGPGTRLTVT.

J is TRBJ2-7 and V is TRBV20-1; weak D call: TRBD1 (6 bases). The V gene's germline CDR1 is DFQATT and CDR2 SNEGSKA (reference sequence). Trimming stripped 4 bases from V and 7 bases from J, with 11 bases between. This CDR3 has 11 residues. CDR3 nucleotide sequence: TGCAGTGCTACCCCAGACAGGGAGCAGTACTTC. Protein: CSATPDREQYF.

This chain uses TRBV12-3 or TRBV12-4 with TRBJ2-2, with D possibly being TRBD2 (6 bases). The germline V and J ends were trimmed by 7 bases and 3 bases, with 18 bases remaining between them. The CDR3 totals 16 residues. The DNA of the CDR3 is TGTGCCAGCAAGCGTGGGACGGGCGGGGACACCGGGGAGCTGTTTTTT. As protein: CASKRGTGGDTGELFF.

This clonotype was seen a handful of times. The chain is built from TRBV7-9 and TRBJ2-3; the D call may be TRBD1 or TRBD2 (5 bases each). Germline V lookup: CDR1 SEHNR, CDR2 FQNEAQ (reference sequence). There are 12 residues in the CDR3. CDR3 sequence (DNA): TGTGCTTATAACGAGGGGACAGATACGCAGTATTTT. This codes for CAYNEGTDTQYF. The complete variable domain, with remaining parts taken from reference TRBV7-9 and TRBJ2-3, reads DTGVSQNPRHKITKRGQNVTFRCDPISEHNRLYWYRQTLGQGPEFLTYFQNEAQLEKSRLLSDRFSAERPKGSFSTLEIQRTEQGDSAMYLCAYNEGTDTQYFGPGTRLTVL.